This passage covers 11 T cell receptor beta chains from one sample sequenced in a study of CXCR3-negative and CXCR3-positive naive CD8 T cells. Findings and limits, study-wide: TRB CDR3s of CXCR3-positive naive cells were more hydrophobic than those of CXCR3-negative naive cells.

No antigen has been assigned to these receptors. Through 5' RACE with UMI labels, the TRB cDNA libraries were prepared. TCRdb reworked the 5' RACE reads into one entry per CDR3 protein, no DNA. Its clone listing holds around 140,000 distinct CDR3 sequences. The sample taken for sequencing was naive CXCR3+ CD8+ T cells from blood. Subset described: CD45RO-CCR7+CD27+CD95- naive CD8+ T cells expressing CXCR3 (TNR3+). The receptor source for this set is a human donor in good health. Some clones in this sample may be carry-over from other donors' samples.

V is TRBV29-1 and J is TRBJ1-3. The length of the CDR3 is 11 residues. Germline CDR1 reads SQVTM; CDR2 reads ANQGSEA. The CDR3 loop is CSVVSGNTIYF.

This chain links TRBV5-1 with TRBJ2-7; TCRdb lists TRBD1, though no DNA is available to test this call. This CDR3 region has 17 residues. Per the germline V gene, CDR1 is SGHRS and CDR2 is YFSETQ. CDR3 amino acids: CASSLTLTGLGLVEQYF.

This CDR3 is CASSRAQGGNTGELFF. The rearrangement links TRBV5-7 to TRBJ2-2; TCRdb lists TRBD1, though no DNA is available to test this call. TRBV5-7 is an ORF; its function is uncertain. The CDR3 length is 16 residues.

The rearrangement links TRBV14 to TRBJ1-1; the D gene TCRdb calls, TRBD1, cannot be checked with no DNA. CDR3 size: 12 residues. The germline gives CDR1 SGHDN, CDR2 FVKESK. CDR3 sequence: CASSQSTGEAFF.

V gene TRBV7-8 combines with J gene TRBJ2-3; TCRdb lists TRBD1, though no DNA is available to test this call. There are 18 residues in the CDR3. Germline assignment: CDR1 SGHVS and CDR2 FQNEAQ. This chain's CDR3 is CASSGRDRGLVRTDTQYF.

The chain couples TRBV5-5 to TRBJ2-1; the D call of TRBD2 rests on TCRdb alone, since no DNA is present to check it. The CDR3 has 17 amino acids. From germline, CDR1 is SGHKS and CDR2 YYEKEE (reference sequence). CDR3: CASSPYRAGVPYNEQFF.

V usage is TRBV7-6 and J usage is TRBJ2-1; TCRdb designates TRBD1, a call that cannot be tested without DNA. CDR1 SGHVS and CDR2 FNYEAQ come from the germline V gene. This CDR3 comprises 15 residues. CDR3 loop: CASSLIQVPYNEQFF.

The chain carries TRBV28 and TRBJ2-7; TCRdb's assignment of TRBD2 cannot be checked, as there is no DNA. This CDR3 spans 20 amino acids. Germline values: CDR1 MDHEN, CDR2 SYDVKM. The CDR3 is CASSRRGLLAGGSQSYEQYF.

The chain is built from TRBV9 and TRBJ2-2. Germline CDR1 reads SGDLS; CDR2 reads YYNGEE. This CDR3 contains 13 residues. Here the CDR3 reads CASSVAVIGELFF. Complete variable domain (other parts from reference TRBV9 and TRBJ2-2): DSGVTQTPKHLITATGQRVTLRCSPRSGDLSVYWYQQSLDQGLQFLIQYYNGEERAKGNILERFSAQQFPDLHSELNLSSLELGDSALYFCASSVAVIGELFFGEGSRLTVL.

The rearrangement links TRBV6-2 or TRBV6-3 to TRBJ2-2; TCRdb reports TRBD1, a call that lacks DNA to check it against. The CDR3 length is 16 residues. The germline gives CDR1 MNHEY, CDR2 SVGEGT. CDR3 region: CASTRRGGANTGELFF.

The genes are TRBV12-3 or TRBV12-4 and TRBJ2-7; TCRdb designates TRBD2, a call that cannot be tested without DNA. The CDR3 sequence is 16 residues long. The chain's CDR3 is CASSFGTSGSTYEQYF.